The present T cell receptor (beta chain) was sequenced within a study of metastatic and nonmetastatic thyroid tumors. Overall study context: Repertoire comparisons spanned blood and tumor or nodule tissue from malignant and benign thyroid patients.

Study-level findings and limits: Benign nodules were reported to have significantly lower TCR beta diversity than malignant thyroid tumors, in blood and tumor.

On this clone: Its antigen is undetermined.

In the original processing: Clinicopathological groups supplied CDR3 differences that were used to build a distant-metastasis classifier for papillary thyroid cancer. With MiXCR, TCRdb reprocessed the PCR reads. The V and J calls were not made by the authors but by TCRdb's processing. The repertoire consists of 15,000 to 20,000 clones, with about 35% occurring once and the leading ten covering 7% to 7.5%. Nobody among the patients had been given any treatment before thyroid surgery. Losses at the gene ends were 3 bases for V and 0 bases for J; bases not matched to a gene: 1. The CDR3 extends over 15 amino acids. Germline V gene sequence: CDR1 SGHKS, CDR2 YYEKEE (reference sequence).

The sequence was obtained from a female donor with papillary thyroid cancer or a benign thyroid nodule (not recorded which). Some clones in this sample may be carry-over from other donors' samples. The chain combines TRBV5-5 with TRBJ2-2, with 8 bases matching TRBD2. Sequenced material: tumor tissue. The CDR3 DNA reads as TGTGCCAGCAGCTATAGCGGGACGAACACCGGGGAGCTGTTTTTT. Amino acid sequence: CASSYSGTNTGELFF.